Each of the 15 T cell receptor beta chains below was sequenced from the same sample in a study of blood T cell repertoires in COVID-19. Method: immunoSEQ multiplex PCR; TCRdb's copy keeps in-frame clones and lacks some. The sample holds some 72,000 clones; roughly 91% are singletons and the top ten take around 0.6%. Sequences were obtained from peripheral blood. The receptor set was obtained from a man aged 55 to 70 with acute or convalescent COVID-19.

V usage is TRBV7-3 and J usage is TRBJ2-5; D might be TRBD2 (6 bases). Germline lookup yields CDR1 SGHTA and CDR2 FQGTGA. This CDR3 has 14 amino acids. V gave up 2 bases and J gave up 2 bases, with 9 bases separating them. CDR3 nucleotide sequence: TGTGCCAGCAGCTTAGGAGGGAAACAAGAGACCCAGTACTTC. It specifies CASSLGGKQETQYF.

The rearrangement uses TRBV9 and TRBJ2-5, with D possibly being TRBD2 (5 bases). The CDR3 is 15 amino acids. V was clipped by 0 bases and J by 2 bases, with 11 bases between them. Per the germline V gene, CDR1 is SGDLS and CDR2 is YYNGEE. DNA for the CDR3: TGTGCCAGCAGCGTAGGAGTAGCGACACAAGAGACCCAGTACTTC. Its translation is CASSVGVATQETQYF. Full variable domain (remainder filled in from reference TRBV9 and TRBJ2-5): DSGVTQTPKHLITATGQRVTLRCSPRSGDLSVYWYQQSLDQGLQFLIQYYNGEERAKGNILERFSAQQFPDLHSELNLSSLELGDSALYFCASSVGVATQETQYFGPGTRLLVL.

The gene calls are TRBV11-2 and TRBJ2-2, with TRBD1 matching over 7 bases. Germline trimming cut 7 bases from V and 4 bases from J; bases unmatched to any gene: 6. Germline V gene data show CDR1 as SGHAT and CDR2 as FQNNGV. CDR3 length: 14 amino acids. CDR3 region: CASTKQGSTGELFF. In DNA form, the CDR3 reads TGTGCCAGCACCAAACAGGGGAGCACCGGGGAGCTGTTTTTT.

The CDR3 coding sequence is TGTGCCAGCTCACCGAGACAGGGTTCCTACAATGAGCAGTTCTTC. Translating gives CASSPRQGSYNEQFF. This chain links TRBV18 with TRBJ2-1; 7 bases align to TRBD1. Germline V gives CDR1 KGHSH, CDR2 LQKENI. Trimming removed 3 bases from V and 1 base from J; junction bases left unmatched: 3. CDR3 length: 15 residues.

Here the CDR3 DNA reads TGTGCCAGCAGCAACCCGGGACGGAGTGCGGGGGGCTACACCTTC. Translated, it gives CASSNPGRSAGGYTF. V and J are TRBV5-8 and TRBJ1-2; D is possibly TRBD1 (5 bases). CDR1 is SGHTS, CDR2 YDEGEE, per germline. The CDR3 runs 15 residues. Trimming shortened V by 4 bases and J by 8 bases, and 21 bases separated the two germline ends. The variable domain in full, completed from reference TRBV5-8 and TRBJ1-2, reads EAGVTQSPTHLIKTRGQQATLRCSPISGHTSVYWYQQALGLGLQFLLWYDEGEERNRGNFPPRFSGRQFPNYSSELNVNALELEDSALYLCASSNPGRSAGGYTFGSGTRLTVV.

CDR3 in amino acids: CASRGDRVANYGYTF. The CDR3, as DNA: TGTGCCAGCAGGGGCGACAGGGTAGCTAACTATGGCTACACCTTC. The rearrangement uses TRBV6-5 and TRBJ1-2, with 7 nucleotides matching TRBD1. CDR3 length: 15 residues. After removal of 6 bases from V and 0 bases from J, the junction contained 7 bases not matched to a gene. Germline V gives CDR1 MNHEY, CDR2 SVGAGI.

This clone showed up just once. This chain connects TRBV19 to TRBJ1-3, with D unclear. Trimming removed 5 bases at V and 0 bases at J, with 14 bases between. The CDR3 runs 16 residues. CDR1 is LNHDA, CDR2 SQIVND, per germline (reference sequence). The CDR3 loop is CASSSNTPISGNTIYF. CDR3 nucleotide sequence: TGTGCCAGTAGTTCGAATACACCCATCTCTGGAAACACCATATATTTT.

The chain couples TRBV19 to TRBJ2-1; TRBD2 matches at 10 bases. The CDR3 contains 15 residues. The germline V gene has CDR1 LNHDA and CDR2 SQIVND (reference sequence). The V gene end was trimmed by 7 bases and the J gene end by 4 bases; junction bases not matched to a gene: 7. CDR3 sequence reads: CASTRELAGYNEQFF. The CDR3 DNA follows: TGTGCCAGTACCAGAGAACTAGCGGGATACAATGAGCAGTTCTTC.

This clone was detected only once. This chain links TRBV3-1 (or the pseudogene TRBV3-2) with TRBJ2-1; 13 bases match TRBD2. This CDR3 has 15 amino acids. J was trimmed by 9 bases and V by 2 bases; bases with no gene match: 4. CDR1 LGHDT and CDR2 YNNKEL come from the germline V gene (reference sequence). The CDR3 region is CASSQTSGGAFEQFF. CDR3 DNA sequence: TGTGCCAGCAGCCAAACTAGCGGGGGGGCCTTTGAGCAGTTCTTC.

The chain uses TRBV12-3 or TRBV12-4 and TRBJ2-1, with D perhaps TRBD2 (5 bases). With 9 bases removed from V and 6 bases from J, the gap between germline ends came to 12 bases. The CDR3 covers 12 residues. The CDR3 sequence is CASRRVANEQFF. CDR3 nucleotides: TGTGCCAGTAGGCGGGTGGCCAATGAGCAGTTCTTC.

The chain joins TRBV18 to TRBJ2-1; 8 bases map to TRBD2. Per the germline V gene, CDR1 is KGHSH and CDR2 is LQKENI. The CDR3 contains 14 residues. Trimming at V came to 3 bases and at J to 5 bases, leaving 3 bases not matched to a gene. The CDR3 region is CASSPPLADNEQFF. The CDR3 DNA is TGTGCCAGCTCACCCCCACTAGCGGACAATGAGCAGTTCTTC.

V usage is TRBV13 and J usage is TRBJ1-2, with 8 nucleotides matching TRBD1. The length of the CDR3 is 15 residues. J was trimmed by 4 bases and V by 1 base; bases with no gene match: 5. Per the germline V gene, CDR1 is PRHDT and CDR2 is FYEKMQ (reference sequence). As DNA, the CDR3 is TGTGCCAGCAGCTTAGTGGGGACAGGCCGCTATGGCTACACCTTC. This translates into CASSLVGTGRYGYTF.

This chain joins TRBV3-1 (or the pseudogene TRBV3-2) and TRBJ1-1; D may be TRBD1 (5 bases). V lost 3 bases and J lost 10, with 12 bases in between. Germline assignment: CDR1 LGHDT and CDR2 YNNKEL (reference sequence). CDR3 length: 12 residues. In DNA, the CDR3 is TGTGCCAGCAGCCACGGGGGAGACGGAGCTTTCTTT. Translating gives CASSHGGDGAFF.

This clone was found a few times. V is TRBV12-3 or TRBV12-4 and J is TRBJ2-7; D is undetermined. This CDR3 is 11 amino acids long. The V end was cut by 2 bases, the J end by 6 bases, with 5 bases between. The CDR3 protein is CASSLYSEQYF. As DNA, the CDR3 is TGTGCCAGCAGTTTATATAGCGAGCAGTACTTC.

CDR3: CASSPGHLSGANVLTF. As DNA, the CDR3 is TGTGCCAGCAGCCCGGGACACCTCTCTGGGGCCAACGTCCTGACTTTC. The chain joins TRBV5-6 to TRBJ2-6, with D perhaps TRBD1 (6 bases). The CDR3 sequence is 16 residues long. The germline V and J ends were trimmed by 4 bases and 0 bases, with 11 bases remaining between them. CDR1 is SGHDT, CDR2 YYEEEE, per germline.